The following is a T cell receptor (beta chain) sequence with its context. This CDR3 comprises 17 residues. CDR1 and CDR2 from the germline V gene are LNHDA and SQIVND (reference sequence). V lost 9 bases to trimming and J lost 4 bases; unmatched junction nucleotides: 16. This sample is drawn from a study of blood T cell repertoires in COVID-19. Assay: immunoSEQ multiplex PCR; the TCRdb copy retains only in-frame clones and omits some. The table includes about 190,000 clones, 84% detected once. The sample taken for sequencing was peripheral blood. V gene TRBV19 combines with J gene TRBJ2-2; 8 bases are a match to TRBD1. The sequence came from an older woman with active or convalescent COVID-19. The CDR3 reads CASYGQGFLLGTGELFF. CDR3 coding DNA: TGTGCCAGCTATGGACAGGGCTTCCTGTTGGGCACCGGGGAGCTGTTTTTT.